A single T cell receptor beta chain is shown here with its context. The antigen is unknown. This CDR3 comprises 14 residues. Deletions cut 4 bases from V and 5 bases from J, with 12 bases between. Germline CDR1 and CDR2: MNHNY and SVGAGI (reference sequence). The data are from a study of T cell repertoires in cytomegalovirus infection. Across the whole study: Indications of both CMV infection and matching HLA type were provided by public TCR beta signatures. Overall study findings and caveats: Individuals carrying CMV plus the relevant HLA were identified by cumulative frequency of public TCR beta families. CMV-specific HLA-C-restricted TCR beta clonotypes dominated the ex vivo response.

TCRdb re-called the reads with MiXCR, one entry per CDR3 protein. The sample contains some 680,000 distinct CDR3 sequences, 35% to 40% of which appear only once. The sample comprised PBMCs. The chain recombines TRBV6-6 with TRBJ2-1; D is uncertain. The clonotype comes from a human donor in good health (CMV status not recorded). Some clones in this sample may be carry-over from other donors' samples. Here the CDR3 DNA reads TGTGCCAGCAGTTCATCCAGGAATAACAATGAGCAGTTCTTC. Protein sequence: CASSSSRNNNEQFF.